The TCR beta chain described here comes from a study of metastatic and nonmetastatic thyroid tumors. Background on the study: Repertoire comparison spanned blood and tumor or nodule tissue of malignant and benign thyroid patients.

The CDR3 loop spans 16 amino acids. J lost 3 bases, V lost 5 bases, and 6 bases had no gene match. The germline V gene has CDR1 MDHEN and CDR2 SYDVKM. Original processing notes: Clinicopathological groups supplied CDR3 differences that were used to build a distant-metastasis classifier for papillary thyroid cancer. Using MiXCR, TCRdb reanalyzed the PCR reads. These V and J calls originate from TCRdb's pipeline instead of the authors' own analysis. The table records about 33,000 clones, 18% of them present only once. Each patient came to thyroid surgery without any prior treatment (of any kind). This clone has ten or more counts. Its antigen is currently unknown. Overall study findings and caveats: It was reportedly found that TCR beta diversity was significantly higher in malignant thyroid tumors than in benign nodules, a difference seen in both blood and tumor samples.

The sequenced sample consisted of blood. This clonotype was obtained from a male donor with papillary thyroid cancer or a benign thyroid nodule (not recorded which). Some clones in this sample may be carry-over from other donors' samples. The J gene is TRBJ2-7, the V gene TRBV28; 14 bases match TRBD2. The CDR3 spells CASSHYGLAGGYEQYF. The CDR3 DNA reads as TGTGCCAGCAGTCATTATGGACTAGCGGGGGGCTACGAGCAGTACTTC.